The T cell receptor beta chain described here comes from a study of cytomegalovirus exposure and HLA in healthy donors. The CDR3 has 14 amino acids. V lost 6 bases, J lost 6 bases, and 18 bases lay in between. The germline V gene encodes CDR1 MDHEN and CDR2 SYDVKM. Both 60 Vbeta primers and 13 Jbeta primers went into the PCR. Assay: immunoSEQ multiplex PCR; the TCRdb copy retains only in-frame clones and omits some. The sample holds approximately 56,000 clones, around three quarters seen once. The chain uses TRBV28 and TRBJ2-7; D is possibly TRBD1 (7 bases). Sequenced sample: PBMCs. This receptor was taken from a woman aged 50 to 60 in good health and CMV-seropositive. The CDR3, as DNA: TGTGCCAGCAGCATGTGGAGGGGGCGAGGCGAGCAGTACTTC. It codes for CASSMWRGRGEQYF.